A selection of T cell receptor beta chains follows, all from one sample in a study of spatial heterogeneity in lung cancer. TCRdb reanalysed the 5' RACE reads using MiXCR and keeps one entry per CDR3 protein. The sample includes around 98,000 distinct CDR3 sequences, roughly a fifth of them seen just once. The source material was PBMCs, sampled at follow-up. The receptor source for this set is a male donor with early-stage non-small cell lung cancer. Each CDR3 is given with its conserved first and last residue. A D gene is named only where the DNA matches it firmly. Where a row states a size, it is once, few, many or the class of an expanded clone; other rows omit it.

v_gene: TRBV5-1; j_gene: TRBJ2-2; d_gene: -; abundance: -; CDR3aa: CASSVYTTNTGELFF; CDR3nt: TGCGCCAGCAGCGTATACACAACGAACACCGGGGAGCTGTTTTTT
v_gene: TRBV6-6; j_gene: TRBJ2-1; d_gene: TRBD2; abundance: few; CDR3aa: CASSYYSTGTSGNEQFF; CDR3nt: TGTGCCAGCAGTTACTATTCAACCGGGACTAGCGGAAATGAGCAGTTCTTC
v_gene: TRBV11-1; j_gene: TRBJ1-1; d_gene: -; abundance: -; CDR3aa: CASSSPRRNTEAFF; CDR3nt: TGTGCCAGCAGCTCTCCCCGGAGGAACACTGAAGCTTTCTTT
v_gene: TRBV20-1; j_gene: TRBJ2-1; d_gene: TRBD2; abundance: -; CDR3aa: CSAETSGVHYNEQFF; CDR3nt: TGCAGTGCTGAGACTAGCGGGGTCCACTACAATGAGCAGTTCTTC
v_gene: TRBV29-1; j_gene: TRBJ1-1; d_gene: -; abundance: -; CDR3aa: CSVAGTQTRQAEAFF; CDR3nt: TGCAGCGTTGCGGGGACCCAAACCCGACAGGCTGAAGCTTTCTTT
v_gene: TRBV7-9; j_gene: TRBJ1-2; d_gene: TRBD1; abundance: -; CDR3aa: CAGKEEQGTNYGYTF; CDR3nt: TGTGCCGGGAAGGAAGAACAGGGGACGAACTATGGCTACACCTTC
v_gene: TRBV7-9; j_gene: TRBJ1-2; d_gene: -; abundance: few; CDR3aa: CASSLVGRSGDGYTF; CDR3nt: TGTGCCAGCAGCTTAGTAGGCCGGTCGGGCGATGGCTACACCTTC
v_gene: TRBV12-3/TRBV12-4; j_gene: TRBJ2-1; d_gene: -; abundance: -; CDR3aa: CASGQSGAYNEQFF; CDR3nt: TGTGCCAGCGGACAGAGCGGAGCCTACAATGAGCAGTTCTTC
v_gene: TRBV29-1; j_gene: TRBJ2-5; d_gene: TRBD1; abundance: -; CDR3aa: CSVPQGWETQYF; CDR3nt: TGCAGCGTGCCACAGGGGTGGGAGACCCAGTACTTC
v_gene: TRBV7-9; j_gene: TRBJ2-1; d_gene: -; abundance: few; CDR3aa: CASSSLAVAETYNEQFF; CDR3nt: TGTGCCAGCAGCTCCCTGGCGGTAGCGGAGACCTACAATGAGCAGTTCTTC
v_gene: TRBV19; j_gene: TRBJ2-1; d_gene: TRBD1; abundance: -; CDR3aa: CASSTPRGQLYNEQFF; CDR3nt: TGTGCCAGTAGTACCCCGAGGGGACAGCTCTACAATGAGCAGTTCTTC
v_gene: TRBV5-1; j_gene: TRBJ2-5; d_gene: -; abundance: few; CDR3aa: CASSLDGAYQETQYF; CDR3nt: TGCGCCAGCAGCTTGGACGGCGCGTACCAAGAGACCCAGTACTTC
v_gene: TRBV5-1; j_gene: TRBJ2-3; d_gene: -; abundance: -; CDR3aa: CASSLEAATDTQYF; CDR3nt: TGCGCCAGCAGCTTGGAGGCGGCAACAGATACGCAGTATTTT
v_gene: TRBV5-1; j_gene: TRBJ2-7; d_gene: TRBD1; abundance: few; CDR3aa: CASSAGQVYEQYF; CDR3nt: TGCGCCAGCAGCGCGGGACAGGTCTACGAGCAGTACTTC
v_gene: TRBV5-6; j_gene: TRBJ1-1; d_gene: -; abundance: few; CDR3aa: CASSRVGNTEAFF; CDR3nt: TGTGCCAGCAGTAGGGTTGGGAACACTGAAGCTTTCTTT
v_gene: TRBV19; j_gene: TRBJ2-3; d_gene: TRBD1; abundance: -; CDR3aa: CASREPGQGTDTQYF; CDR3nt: TGTGCCAGTCGAGAACCGGGACAGGGCACAGATACGCAGTATTTT
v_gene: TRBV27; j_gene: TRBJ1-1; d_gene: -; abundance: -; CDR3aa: CASSLWDLNTEAFF; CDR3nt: TGTGCCAGCAGTTTGTGGGATCTGAACACTGAAGCTTTCTTT
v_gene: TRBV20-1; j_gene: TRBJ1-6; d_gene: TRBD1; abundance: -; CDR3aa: CSASQTGGTHSPLHF; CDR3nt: TGCAGTGCTTCTCAGACAGGGGGGACCCATTCACCCCTCCACTTT
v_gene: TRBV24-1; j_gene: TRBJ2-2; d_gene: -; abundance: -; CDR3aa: CATSDLYGGELFF; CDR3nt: TGTGCCACCAGTGATTTGTACGGCGGGGAGCTGTTTTTT
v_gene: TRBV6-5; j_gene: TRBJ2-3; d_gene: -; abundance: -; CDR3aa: CASSRSPSTDTQYF; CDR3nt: TGTGCCAGCAGCCGAAGTCCTAGCACAGATACGCAGTATTTT
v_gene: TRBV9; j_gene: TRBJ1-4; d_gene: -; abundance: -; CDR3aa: CASSRSGKLFF; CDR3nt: TGTGCCAGCAGCCGGTCGGGAAAACTGTTTTTT
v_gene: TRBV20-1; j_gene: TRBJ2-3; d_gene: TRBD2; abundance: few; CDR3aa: CSARAIAGGRNTDTQYF; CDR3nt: TGCAGTGCTAGAGCCATAGCGGGGGGGAGAAACACAGATACGCAGTATTTT
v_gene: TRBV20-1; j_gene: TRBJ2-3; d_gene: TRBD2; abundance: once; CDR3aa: CSAATGLAGPLQYF; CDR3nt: TGCAGTGCAGCGACGGGACTAGCGGGGCCATTGCAGTATTTT
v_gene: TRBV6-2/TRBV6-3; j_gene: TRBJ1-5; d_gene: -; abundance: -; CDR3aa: CASSPDSGNQPQHF; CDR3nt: TGTGCCAGCAGTCCTGACAGTGGGAATCAGCCCCAGCATTTT